The text below deals with one T cell receptor beta chain. Trimming took off 7 bases at V and 1 base at J, with 10 bases between the two ends. The CDR3 totals 13 residues. The germline CDR1 and CDR2 sequences are SNHLY and FYNNEI. How the authors handled the data: Estimation of nucleated cell counts relied on the amplification of reference gene primers. Measured with immunoSEQ multiplex PCR; TCRdb has only the in-frame clones, and not every one. V, J and clone size were drawn from that table, and D and trimming were deduced from the DNA. The table has about half a million clones, 80% to 90% seen once. The source of the sample is a study of blood T cell repertoires in COVID-19.

This chain links TRBV2 with TRBJ2-5; D is perhaps TRBD2 (6 bases). The sample was peripheral blood. The sequence came from a human donor in a cohort sampled during active COVID-19. In nucleotides, the CDR3 is TGTGCCAGCACTGGGGAGGCCCAAGAGACCCAGTACTTC. It encodes CASTGEAQETQYF.